Listed below are T cell receptor beta chains from one sample, sequenced in a study of blood T cell repertoires in COVID-19. The repertoire was sequenced with immunoSEQ multiplex PCR; TCRdb's copy has only in-frame clones and lacks some. Of 200,000 to 300,000 clones listed, more than 75% are singletons. The sequenced sample consisted of peripheral blood. These receptors were taken from a woman aged 45-60 years with acute or convalescent COVID-19. The conserved cysteine and the conserved F or W are not part of the CDR3 here.

v_gene	len	j_gene	CDR3aa
TRBV28	14	TRBJ1-2	ASSTRGGLLNYGYT
TRBV28	14	TRBJ1-2	ASSAPRTRNAMSYT
TRBV28	12	TRBJ2-2	ASRQTGIPGELF
TRBV7-9	12	TRBJ2-7	ASSSAGHSYEQY
TRBV7-2	12	TRBJ2-7	ASSTSGLGYEQY
TRBV7-9	12	TRBJ2-5	ASSFSGGSETQY
TRBV28	15	TRBJ1-3	ASSLLWDRGSGNTIY
TRBV30	11	TRBJ1-6	AWSVLRGSPLH
TRBV27	15	TRBJ2-2	ASSLRLGVRLTGELF
TRBV28	10	TRBJ1-1	ASSLPHFRAF
TRBV5-1	11	TRBJ1-1	ASSLEASREAF
TRBV28	13	TRBJ1-5	ASSSVMRGNQPQH
TRBV2	11	TRBJ2-5	ASKERMQETQY
TRBV19	10	TRBJ1-5	ACRVSNQPQH
TRBV15	12	TRBJ2-1	ATSRGGVINEQF
TRBV10-3	11	TRBJ1-5	AIAIYSNQPQH
TRBV24-1	15	TRBJ2-5	ATSEGTSGRIGETQY
TRBV4-1	13	TRBJ2-1	ASSPRFRSHNEQF
TRBV30	11	TRBJ1-2	AWARDRGYGYT
TRBV19	12	TRBJ1-4	ASARVRTNEKLF
TRBV2	9	TRBJ2-5	ASKLGTGGY
TRBV9	11	TRBJ1-4	ASSSWAGEKLF
TRBV28	14	TRBJ1-2	ASSPWVNPGRYGYT
TRBV29-1	11	TRBJ1-2	SVKPAQGHGYT
TRBV5-1	12	TRBJ2-3	ATCREPRADTQY
TRBV19	10	TRBJ1-5	AVEGNNQPQH
TRBV4-3	11	TRBJ2-5	ASSQDRRETQY
TRBV15	12	TRBJ1-2	ATSGLAFEAGYT
TRBV27	13	TRBJ2-1	ASSPGTSGSNEQF
TRBV5-1	13	TRBJ2-2	ASSLTANSGGELF
TRBV7-9	13	TRBJ1-6	ASSPDRFLRSPLH
TRBV27	13	TRBJ1-2	ASSLIPGGNYGYT
TRBV27	12	TRBJ2-6	ASSFLSGANVLT
TRBV19	13	TRBJ1-3	ASNPSLVPGNTIY
TRBV6-5	13	TRBJ1-5	ASSYSYRGNQPQH
TRBV5-5	11	TRBJ2-5	ASSFQGSETQY
TRBV19	12	TRBJ1-6	ASTPGQGYSPLH
TRBV24-1	15	TRBJ2-5	ATSDPGSGGAPETQY
TRBV28	17	TRBJ1-2	ASSRRDDRDRVEGVGYT
TRBV28	12	TRBJ2-7	ASRTQGDSYEQY
TRBV7-9	13	TRBJ1-2	ASSFGQALNYGYT
TRBV11-2	10	TRBJ1-2	ASSSSPLIDT
TRBV4-1	12	TRBJ2-7	ASSQEGLPYEQY
TRBV15	14	TRBJ1-6	ATSRRPRTGDSPLH
TRBV15	11	TRBJ2-5	ATSVGQKETQY
TRBV7-6	11	TRBJ2-3	ASSPSRGDTQY
TRBV11-1	14	TRBJ2-7	ASSFYRDTTSYEQY
TRBV5-8	14	TRBJ1-3	ASSPEAGTDGNTIY
TRBV3-1/TRBV3-2	14	TRBJ1-3	ASSQQGEQDGNTIY
TRBV2	12	TRBJ2-4	ASMRGRTENIQY
TRBV29-1	10	TRBJ1-1	SGGQGWTEAF
TRBV6-6	12	TRBJ1-3	ASSRQSPGNTIY
TRBV5-4	13	TRBJ1-3	ASSLDSLSGNTIY
TRBV9	12	TRBJ1-2	ASSPLQGNYGYT
TRBV7-2	12	TRBJ1-2	ASSLARSIYGYT
TRBV7-8	12	TRBJ1-2	ASSLAEGGYGYT
TRBV11-2	16	TRBJ2-6	ASSLRAGRASGANVLT
TRBV3-1/TRBV3-2	14	TRBJ2-5	ASSQAGTGGRETQY
TRBV3-1/TRBV3-2	13	TRBJ1-3	ASSQQGFPGNTIY